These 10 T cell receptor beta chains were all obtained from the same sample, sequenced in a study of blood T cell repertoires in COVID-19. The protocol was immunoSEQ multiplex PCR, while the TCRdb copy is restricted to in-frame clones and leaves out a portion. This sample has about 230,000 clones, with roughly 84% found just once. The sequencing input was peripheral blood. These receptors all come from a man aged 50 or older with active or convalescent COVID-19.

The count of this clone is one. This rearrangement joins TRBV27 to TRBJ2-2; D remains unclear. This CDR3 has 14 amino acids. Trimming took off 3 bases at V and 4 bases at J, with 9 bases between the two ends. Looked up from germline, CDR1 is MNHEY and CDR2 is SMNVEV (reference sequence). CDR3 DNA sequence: TGTGCCAGCAGTTTTCCCTTCCGCACCGGGGAGCTGTTTTTT. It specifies CASSFPFRTGELFF.

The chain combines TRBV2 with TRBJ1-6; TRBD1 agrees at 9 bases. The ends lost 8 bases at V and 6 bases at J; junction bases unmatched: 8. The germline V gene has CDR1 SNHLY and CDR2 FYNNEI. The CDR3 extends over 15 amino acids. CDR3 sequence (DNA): TGTGCCAGCTCATCCCGGGACAGGGTTAATTCACCCCTCCACTTT. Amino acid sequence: CASSSRDRVNSPLHF.

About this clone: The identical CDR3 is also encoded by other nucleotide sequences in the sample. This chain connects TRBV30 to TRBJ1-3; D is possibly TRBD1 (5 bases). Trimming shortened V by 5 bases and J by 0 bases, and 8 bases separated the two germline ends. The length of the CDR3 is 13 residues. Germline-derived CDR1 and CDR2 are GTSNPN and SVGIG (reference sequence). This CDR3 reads CAWGGVSGNTIYF. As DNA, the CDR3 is TGTGCCTGGGGGGGAGTCTCTGGAAACACCATATATTTT. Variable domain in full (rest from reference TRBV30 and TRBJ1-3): SQTIHQWPATLVQPVGSPLSLECTVEGTSNPNLYWYRQAAGRGLQLLFYSVGIGQISSEVPQNLSASRPQDRQFILSSKKLLLSDSGFYLCAWGGVSGNTIYFGEGSWLTVV.

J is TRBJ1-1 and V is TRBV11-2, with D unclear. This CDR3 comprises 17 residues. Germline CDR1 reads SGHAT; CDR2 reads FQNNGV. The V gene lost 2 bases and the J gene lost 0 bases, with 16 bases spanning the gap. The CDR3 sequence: CASSLPPGRRMNTEAFF. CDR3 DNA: TGTGCCAGCAGCTTACCCCCAGGTAGGCGCATGAACACTGAAGCTTTCTTT.

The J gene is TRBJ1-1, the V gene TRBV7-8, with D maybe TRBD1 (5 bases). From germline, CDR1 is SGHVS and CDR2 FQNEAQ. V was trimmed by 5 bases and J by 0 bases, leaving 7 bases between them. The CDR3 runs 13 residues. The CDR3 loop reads CASSIQVNTEAFF. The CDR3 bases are TGTGCCAGCAGCATACAGGTGAACACTGAAGCTTTCTTT.

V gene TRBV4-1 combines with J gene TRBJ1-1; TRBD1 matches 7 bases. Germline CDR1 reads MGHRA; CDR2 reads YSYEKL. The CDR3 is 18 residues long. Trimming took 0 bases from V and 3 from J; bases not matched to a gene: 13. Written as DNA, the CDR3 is TGCGCCAGCAGCCAAGATTTAGGGGGCATCTGGAGGGACACTGAAGCTTTCTTT. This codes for CASSQDLGGIWRDTEAFF.

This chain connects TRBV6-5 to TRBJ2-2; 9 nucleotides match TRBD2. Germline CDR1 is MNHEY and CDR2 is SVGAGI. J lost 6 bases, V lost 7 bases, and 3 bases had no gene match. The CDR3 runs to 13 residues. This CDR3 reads CASTPSGAGELFF. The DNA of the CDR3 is TGTGCCAGCACCCCTAGCGGGGCCGGGGAGCTGTTTTTT.

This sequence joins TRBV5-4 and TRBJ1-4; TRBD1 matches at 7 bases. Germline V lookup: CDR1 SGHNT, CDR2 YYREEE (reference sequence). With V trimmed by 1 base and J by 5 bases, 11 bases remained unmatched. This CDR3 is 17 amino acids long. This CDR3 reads CASSLKSQGQLNEKLFF. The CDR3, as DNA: TGTGCCAGCAGCTTGAAATCTCAGGGACAGCTAAATGAAAAACTGTTTTTT.

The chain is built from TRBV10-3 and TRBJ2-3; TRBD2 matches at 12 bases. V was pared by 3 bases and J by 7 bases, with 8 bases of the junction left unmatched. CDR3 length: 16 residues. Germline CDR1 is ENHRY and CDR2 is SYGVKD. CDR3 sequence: CAISDRGLAGLNTQYF. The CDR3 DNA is TGTGCCATCAGTGACCGGGGACTAGCGGGTTTGAATACGCAGTATTTT.

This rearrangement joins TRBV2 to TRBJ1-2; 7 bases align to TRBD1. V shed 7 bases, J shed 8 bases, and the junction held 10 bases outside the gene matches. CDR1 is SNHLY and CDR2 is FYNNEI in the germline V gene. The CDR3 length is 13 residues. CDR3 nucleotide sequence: TGTGCCAGCATGGGGCCAGGGGGTGAGGGCTACACCTTC. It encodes CASMGPGGEGYTF.